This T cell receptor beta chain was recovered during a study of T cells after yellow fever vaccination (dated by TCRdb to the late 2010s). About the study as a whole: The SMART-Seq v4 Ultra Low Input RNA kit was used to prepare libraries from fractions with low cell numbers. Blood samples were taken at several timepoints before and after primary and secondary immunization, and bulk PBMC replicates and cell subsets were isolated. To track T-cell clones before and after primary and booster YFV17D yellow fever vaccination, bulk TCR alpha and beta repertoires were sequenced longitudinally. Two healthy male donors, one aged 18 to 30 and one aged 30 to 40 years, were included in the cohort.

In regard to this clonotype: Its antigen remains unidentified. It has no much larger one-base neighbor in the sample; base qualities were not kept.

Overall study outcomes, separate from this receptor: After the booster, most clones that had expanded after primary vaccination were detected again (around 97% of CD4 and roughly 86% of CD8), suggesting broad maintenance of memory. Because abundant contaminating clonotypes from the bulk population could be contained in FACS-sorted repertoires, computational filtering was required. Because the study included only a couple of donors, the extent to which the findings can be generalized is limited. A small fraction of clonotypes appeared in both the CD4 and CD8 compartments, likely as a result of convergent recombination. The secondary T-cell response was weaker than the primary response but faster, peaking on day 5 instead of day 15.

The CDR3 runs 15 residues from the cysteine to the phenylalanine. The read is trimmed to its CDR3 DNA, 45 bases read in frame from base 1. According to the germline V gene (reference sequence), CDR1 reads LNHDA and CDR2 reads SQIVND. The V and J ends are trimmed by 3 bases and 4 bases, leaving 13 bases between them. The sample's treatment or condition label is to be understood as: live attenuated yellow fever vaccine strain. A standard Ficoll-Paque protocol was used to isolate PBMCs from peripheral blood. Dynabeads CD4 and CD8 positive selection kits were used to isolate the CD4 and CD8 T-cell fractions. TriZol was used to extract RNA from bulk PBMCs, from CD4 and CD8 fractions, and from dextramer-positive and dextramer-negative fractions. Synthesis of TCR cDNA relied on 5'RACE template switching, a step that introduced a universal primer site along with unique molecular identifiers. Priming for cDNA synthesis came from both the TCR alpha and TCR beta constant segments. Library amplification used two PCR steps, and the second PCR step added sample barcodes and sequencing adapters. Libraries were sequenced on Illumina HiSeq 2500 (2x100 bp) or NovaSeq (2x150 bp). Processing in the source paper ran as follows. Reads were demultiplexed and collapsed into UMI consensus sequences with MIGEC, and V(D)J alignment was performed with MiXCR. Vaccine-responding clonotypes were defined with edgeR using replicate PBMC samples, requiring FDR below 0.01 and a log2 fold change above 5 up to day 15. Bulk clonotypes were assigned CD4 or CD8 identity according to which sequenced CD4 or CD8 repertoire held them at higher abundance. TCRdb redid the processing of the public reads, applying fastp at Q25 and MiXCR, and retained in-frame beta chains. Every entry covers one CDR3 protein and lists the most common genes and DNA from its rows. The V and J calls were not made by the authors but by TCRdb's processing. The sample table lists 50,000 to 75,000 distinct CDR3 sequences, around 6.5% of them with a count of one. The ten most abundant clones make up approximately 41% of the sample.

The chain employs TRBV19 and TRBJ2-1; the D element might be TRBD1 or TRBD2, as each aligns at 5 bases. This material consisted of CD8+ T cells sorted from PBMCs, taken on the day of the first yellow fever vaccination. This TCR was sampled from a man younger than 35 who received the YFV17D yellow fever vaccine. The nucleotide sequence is TGTGCCAGTAGTATCACCGGGACCTCATACAATGAGCAGTTCTTC. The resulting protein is CASSITGTSYNEQFF.